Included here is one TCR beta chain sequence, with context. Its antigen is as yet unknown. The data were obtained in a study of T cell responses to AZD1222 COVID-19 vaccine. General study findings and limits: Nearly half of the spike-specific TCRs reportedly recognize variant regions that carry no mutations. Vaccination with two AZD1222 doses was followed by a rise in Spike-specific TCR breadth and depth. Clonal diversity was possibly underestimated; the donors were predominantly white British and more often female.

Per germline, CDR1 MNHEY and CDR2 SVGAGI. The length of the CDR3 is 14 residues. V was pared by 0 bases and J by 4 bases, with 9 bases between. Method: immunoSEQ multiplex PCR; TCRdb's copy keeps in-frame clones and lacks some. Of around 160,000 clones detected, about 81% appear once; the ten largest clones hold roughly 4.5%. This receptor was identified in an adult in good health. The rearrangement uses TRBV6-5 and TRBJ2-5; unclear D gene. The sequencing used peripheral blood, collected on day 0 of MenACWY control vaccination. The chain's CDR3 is CASSYSSSGETQYF. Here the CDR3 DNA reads TGTGCCAGCAGTTACTCCAGTTCAGGAGAGACCCAGTACTTC.